The T cell receptor (beta chain) described here comes from a study of blood T cell repertoires in COVID-19 (dated by TCRdb to 2020 to 2022). With regard to the full study: Collaborator samples came from the United States, Italy and Spain and covered acute and convalescent phases of COVID-19. The material from the prospective study consisted of cDNA or gDNA derived from T cells, B-cell-depleted T cells, or PBMCs. Deeply sampled blood TCRbeta repertoires from subjects exposed to, actively infected with, or recovered from COVID-19 were included in the dataset. The repertoires were released in a freely available public database intended as a resource for research on the immune response to SARS-CoV-2. Samples were obtained from the ongoing ImmuneRACE study (first 160 participants) and from about 1,300 subjects provided by 6 global collaborators. Sample metadata almost always included a de-identified subject ID, COVID-19 status, age in years and sex. Where available, HLA class I and class II types were taken from metadata supplied by the sample provider and were not determined by assay-based typing. Paper-wide results and their limitations: The quantity of clinical and demographic metadata differed by source and by participant and was supplied without curation.

A word on this clone: It lacks a known antigen. Qualities for individual bases were not recorded, and no much larger clone is one base off.

The immunoSEQ Assay, a bias-controlled multiplex PCR, was used to amplify TCRbeta CDR3 regions from genomic DNA. The original methods were these. Within the assay, amplification of reference gene primers was used to estimate how many nucleated cells each sample contained. Sequence reads were collapsed and filtered to measure the absolute abundance of every unique TCRbeta CDR3 rearrangement. Productive Simpson clonality was computed per sample as the square root of Simpson's diversity index over productive rearrangements. TCRdb retrieved this table from immuneACCESS and kept in-frame rearrangements only. Not all clones are present; in checked studies, unresolved V genes account for under half, and no reason is known for the remainder. V and J calls and clone size are given by that table; D and trimming were obtained from the DNA. This sample has fewer than 200,000 clones in its table, and about 90% of those were observed once. The ten largest clonotypes hold roughly 8.9% of the sample.

In the prospective study, participants were roughly 18 to 95 years old, resided in about two dozen geographic areas of the United States, and were enrolled through a virtual design. In the prospective study, participants were assigned to cohorts based on the clinical history participants reported in a screening survey and a study questionnaire. Recovered participants in ImmuneRACE Cohort 3 were defined as having two consecutive negative NP/OP PCR tests, clearance from a healthcare professional, or resolution of symptoms. In the prospective study, mobile phlebotomists collected whole blood, serum and a nasopharyngeal or oropharyngeal swab from each participant. Prospective study participants could optionally give additional blood draws and questionnaires over an approximately 2-month period. Blood samples from the prospective study were shipped frozen or at room temperature prior to DNA extraction.

Trimmed from V: 4 bases; trimmed from J: 8 bases; junction bases lacking a gene match: 9. The CDR3 runs 14 residues from the cysteine to the phenylalanine. Only the CDR3 DNA is retained, 42 bases long and in frame from the first base. Based on the germline V gene, the CDR1 and CDR2 sequences are SGHRS and YFSETQ. The chain is made from TRBV5-1 and TRBJ1-2, with 9 bases in between that match TRBD1. The sequence was obtained from a young woman who had recovered from COVID-19. The specimen sequenced was PBMCs or T cells enriched from blood (not recorded which). The DNA sequence is as follows: TGCGCCAGCAGCAGCACCGGGACAGGGTTAGGCTACACCTTC. Translated, it gives CASSSTGTGLGYTF.